Listed below are T cell receptor beta chains from one sample, sequenced in a study of cytomegalovirus exposure and HLA in healthy donors. Only in-frame clones appear in the TCRdb table, and some are missing; sequencing was by immunoSEQ multiplex PCR. The sample shows over 95,000 clones, 74% of them seen only once. The source material was PBMCs. The source of these receptors is a human donor in good health. Both conserved end residues are part of each CDR3. A D gene is named only where the DNA matches it firmly. Some rows have no size entry. The others give once, few or many, or a class for an expanded clone.

abundance,j_gene,d_gene,v_gene,CDR3aa,CDR3nt
-,TRBJ2-3,-,TRBV9,CASSVGGPPPQYF,TGTGCCAGCAGCGTGGGGGGGCCCCCGCCGCAGTATTTT
few,TRBJ1-5,-,TRBV18,CASSPGSGGGRLNQPQHF,TGTGCCAGCTCACCAGGTTCCGGAGGAGGGCGCCTCAATCAGCCCCAGCATTTT
-,TRBJ2-7,-,TRBV7-9,CASSRPGSYEQYF,TGTGCCAGCAGCCGTCCGGGGTCCTACGAGCAGTACTTC
-,TRBJ1-1,TRBD1,TRBV30,CAWSVQGVTEAFF,TGTGCCTGGAGTGTACAGGGGGTCACTGAAGCTTTCTTT
-,TRBJ2-1,TRBD2,TRBV28,CASGTSALYNEQFF,TGTGCCAGCGGAACTAGCGCTTTATACAATGAGCAGTTCTTC
-,TRBJ2-7,TRBD2,TRBV6-1,CASSGTSGDTYEQYF,TGTGCCAGCAGTGGGACTAGCGGTGACACCTACGAGCAGTACTTC
-,TRBJ2-5,-,TRBV5-4,CASSLGVDRLRLETQYF,TGTGCCAGCAGCTTAGGTGTGGACAGACTTCGATTGGAGACCCAGTACTTC
few,TRBJ1-2,-,TRBV7-9,CASSLRTGINGYTF,TGTGCCAGCAGCTTGCGGACGGGGATAAATGGCTACACCTTC
-,TRBJ2-1,TRBD2,TRBV10-2,CASSDLRLAGGWNEQFF,TGCGCCAGCAGTGACCTCCGCCTAGCGGGAGGGTGGAATGAGCAGTTCTTC
-,TRBJ2-7,TRBD1,TRBV5-1,CASSYGTAESYEQYF,TGCGCCAGCAGCTACGGGACAGCCGAATCCTACGAGCAGTACTTC
-,TRBJ2-7,TRBD2,TRBV5-6,CASSPTTSGGPQSSYEQYF,TGTGCCAGCAGCCCAACAACTAGCGGGGGGCCCCAGAGCTCCTACGAGCAGTACTTC
few,TRBJ1-5,-,TRBV18,CASSLGTSVNSNQPQHF,TGTGCCAGCTCACTGGGGACAAGTGTGAATAGCAATCAGCCCCAGCATTTT
once,TRBJ1-2,TRBD1,TRBV10-3,CAISDNLAGSGQGARGYTF,TGTGCCATCAGTGACAATCTGGCGGGGTCGGGACAGGGGGCGAGGGGCTACACCTTC
-,TRBJ1-2,-,TRBV27,CASSLNSYYGYTF,TGTGCCAGCAGTTTAAATAGCTACTATGGCTACACCTTC
few,TRBJ1-4,-,TRBV9,CASSVTGNRPNEKLFF,TGTGCCAGCAGCGTTACAGGGAATCGGCCTAATGAAAAACTGTTTTTT
-,TRBJ2-7,-,TRBV2,CASSAVYEQYF,TGTGCCAGCAGTGCGGTCTACGAGCAGTACTTC
-,TRBJ2-4,-,TRBV28,CASSSTGAKNIQYF,TGTGCCAGCAGTTCCACAGGCGCCAAAAACATTCAGTACTTC
-,TRBJ1-1,TRBD1,TRBV5-1,CASSLEGQGNTEAFF,TGCGCCAGCAGCTTGGAGGGACAGGGGAACACTGAAGCTTTCTTT
once,TRBJ1-4,TRBD1,TRBV30,CAWSGQGKATNEKLFF,TGTGCCTGGAGTGGACAGGGGAAAGCAACTAATGAAAAACTGTTTTTT
-,TRBJ1-1,-,TRBV7-9,CASSARTSGVGLNTEAFF,TGTGCCAGCAGCGCCCGGACGTCAGGGGTGGGGCTCAACACTGAAGCTTTCTTT
few,TRBJ2-2,-,TRBV5-5,CASSLGQSGELFF,TGTGCCAGCAGCCTCGGACAGTCCGGGGAGCTGTTTTTT
-,TRBJ1-1,TRBD1,TRBV5-4,CASSPGGTGFLSNTEAFF,TGTGCCAGCAGCCCCGGGGGGACAGGGTTCTTATCGAACACTGAAGCTTTCTTT